This TCR beta chain was observed in a study of blood T cells in healthy people across ages. Germline V gene lookup returns CDR1 MGHDK and CDR2 SYGVNS. The CDR3 has 14 residues. V was shortened by 4 bases and J by 5 bases, with 14 bases between the two germline ends. No fewer than 5 micrograms of total RNA were isolated from every sample. A sample-barcoded 5' primer and a J-beta primer mix were used in a second PCR of roughly 6 to 11 cycles. In TCRdb, the 5' RACE reads were re-called with MiXCR into one record per CDR3 protein. The sample lists around 1.5 million distinct CDR3 sequences, around 59% occurring once.

The V and J genes are TRBV25-1 and TRBJ1-1, with D tentatively TRBD1 (6 bases). This receptor was obtained from a man aged 18 to 30 in good health. Input material: blood. CDR3 nucleotide sequence: TGTGCCAGCAGTGGGGCCGGGGGCGGGACTGAAGCTTTCTTT. Translating it yields CASSGAGGGTEAFF.